This T cell receptor beta chain comes out of a study of T cell responses to AZD1222 COVID-19 vaccine. Findings and caveats of the study: Baseline seropositives among AZD1222 recipients totaled only five to seven.

Assay used: immunoSEQ multiplex PCR; TCRdb lists only in-frame clones, some missing. The data contain 170,000 or so clones, about nine tenths of them seen just once; the ten biggest clones take up about 1.6%. Regarding this clone: The antigen is undetermined.

The TCR sequence derives from an adult in good health. Sequenced material: peripheral blood, taken on day 0 of AZD1222 vaccination.

CDR3 amino acids: CASSLRTLRYVKDNEKLFF. The CDR3 DNA reads TGTGCCAGCAGCTTACGGACCCTCCGGTACGTGAAAGATAATGAAAAACTGTTTTTT. The rearrangement joins TRBV7-3 to TRBJ1-4; D unclear. The CDR3 has 19 residues. CDR1 is SGHTA, CDR2 FQGTGA, per germline. V lost 2 bases to trimming and J lost 4 bases, with 23 bases between them.